This entry features one TCR beta chain sequence. Its antigen is currently unknown. TCRdb fed the 5' RACE reads into MiXCR, producing one record per CDR3 protein. The data contain around 320,000 distinct CDR3 sequences, roughly 21% of them singletons. V gave up 0 bases and J gave up 2 bases; unmatched junction bases: 5. Per germline, CDR1 SGHRS and CDR2 YFSETQ. CDR3 length: 15 residues. These data belong to a study of T-cell memory formation after mild COVID-19. General study points: Largely, contracting CD4+ clones fell within CM and EM, and contracting CD8+ clones within EMRA.

This clonotype was obtained from a man younger than 35 who had mild COVID-19 (a few samples of this study predate the infection). Cell type and time point are not known. This rearrangement joins TRBV5-1 to TRBJ2-7; 7 bases are shared with TRBD1. Sample: PBMCs or a T cell subset sorted from them (not recorded which). The CDR3 protein is CASSLATGPPYEQYF. The CDR3 bases are TGCGCCAGCAGCTTGGCGACAGGGCCCCCCTACGAGCAGTACTTC.